The clone carrying this T cell receptor (beta chain) was found many times. These data originate in a study of T cells in Graves' hyperthyroidism and ophthalmopathy. Germline V gene lookup returns CDR1 DFQATT and CDR2 SNEGSKA (reference sequence). The CDR3 sequence is 15 residues long. With V trimmed by 4 bases and J by 3 bases, 10 bases remained unmatched. Amplification targeted TCR beta CDR3 regions from RNA transcripts. Researchers ran a first-round RT-PCR on the TCR CDR3 using the HTBI primer set. TCRdb recomputed calls from the multiplex PCR reads with MiXCR, one row per CDR3 protein. Seen here are some 510,000 distinct CDR3 sequences, roughly 20% observed once, and the top ten hold around 27%.

The sequenced material came from blood. The clonotype comes from a man aged 18 to 30 with Graves' hyperthyroidism. The gene calls are TRBV20-1 and TRBJ2-7; 9 bases agree with TRBD2. CDR3 sequence (DNA): TGCAGTGCTACGGATGGGCGGGGGGGCCGCTACGAGCAGTACTTC. Translated: CSATDGRGGRYEQYF.